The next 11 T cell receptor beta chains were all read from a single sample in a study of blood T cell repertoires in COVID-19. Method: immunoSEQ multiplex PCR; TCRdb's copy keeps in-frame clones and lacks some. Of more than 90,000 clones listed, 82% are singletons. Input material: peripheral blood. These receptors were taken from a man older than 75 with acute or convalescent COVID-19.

The DNA for the CDR3 is TGTGCCAGCAGCGTAAGTCGGGGACAAGAGACCCAGTACTTC. This encodes CASSVSRGQETQYF. The V gene is TRBV11-2, the J gene TRBJ2-5, with D tentatively TRBD2 (5 bases). The V end lost 5 bases, the J end lost 2 bases, and 12 bases lay between the germline ends. Germline V gene lookup returns CDR1 SGHAT and CDR2 FQNNGV. The length of the CDR3 is 14 residues.

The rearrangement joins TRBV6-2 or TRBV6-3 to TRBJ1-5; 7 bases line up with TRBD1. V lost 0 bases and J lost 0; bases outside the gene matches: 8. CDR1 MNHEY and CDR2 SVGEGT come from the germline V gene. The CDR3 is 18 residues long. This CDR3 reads CASSYSLKRTGSNQPQHF. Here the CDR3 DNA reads TGTGCCAGCAGTTACTCTTTAAAACGGACAGGTAGCAATCAGCCCCAGCATTTT.

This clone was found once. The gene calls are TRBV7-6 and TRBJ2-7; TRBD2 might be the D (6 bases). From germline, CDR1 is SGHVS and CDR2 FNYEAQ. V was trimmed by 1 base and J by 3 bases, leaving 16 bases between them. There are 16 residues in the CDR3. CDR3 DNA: TGTGCCAGCAGCTTAGGCGTTGGTAGCGGTTACTACGAGCAGTACTTC. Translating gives CASSLGVGSGYYEQYF.

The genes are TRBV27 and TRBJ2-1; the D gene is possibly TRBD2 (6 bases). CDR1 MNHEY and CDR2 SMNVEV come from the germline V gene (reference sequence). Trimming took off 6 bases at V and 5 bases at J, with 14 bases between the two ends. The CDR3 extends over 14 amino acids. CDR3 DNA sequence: TGTGCCAGCAGCGCGGGACTCCCCAACAATGAGCAGTTCTTC. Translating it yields CASSAGLPNNEQFF.

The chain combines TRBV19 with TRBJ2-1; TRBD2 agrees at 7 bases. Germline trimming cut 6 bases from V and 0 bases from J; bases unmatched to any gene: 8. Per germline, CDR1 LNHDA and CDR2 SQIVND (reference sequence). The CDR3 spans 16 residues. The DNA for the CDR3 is TGTGCCAGTAGGCGGAAAGCGGGAACCTCCTACAATGAGCAGTTCTTC. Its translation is CASRRKAGTSYNEQFF.

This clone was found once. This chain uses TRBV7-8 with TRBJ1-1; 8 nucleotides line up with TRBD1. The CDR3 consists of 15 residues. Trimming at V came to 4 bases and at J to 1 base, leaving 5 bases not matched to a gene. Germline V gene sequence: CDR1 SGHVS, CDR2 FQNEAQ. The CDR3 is CASSSLGQGNTEAFF. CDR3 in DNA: TGTGCCAGCAGCTCCTTAGGACAGGGGAACACTGAAGCTTTCTTT. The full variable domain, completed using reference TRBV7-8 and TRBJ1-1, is GAGVSQSPRYKVAKRGQDVALRCDPISGHVSLFWYQQALGQGPEFLTYFQNEAQLDKSGLPSDRFFAERPEGSVSTLKIQRTQQEDSAVYLCASSSLGQGNTEAFFGQGTRLTVV.

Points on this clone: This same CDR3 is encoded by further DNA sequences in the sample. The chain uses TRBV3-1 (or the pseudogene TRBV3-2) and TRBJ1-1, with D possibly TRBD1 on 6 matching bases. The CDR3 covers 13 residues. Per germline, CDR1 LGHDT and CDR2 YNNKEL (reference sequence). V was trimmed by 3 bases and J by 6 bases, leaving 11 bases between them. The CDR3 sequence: CASSQGGRPEAFF. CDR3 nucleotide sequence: TGTGCCAGCAGCCAGGGGGGGCGCCCTGAAGCTTTCTTT.

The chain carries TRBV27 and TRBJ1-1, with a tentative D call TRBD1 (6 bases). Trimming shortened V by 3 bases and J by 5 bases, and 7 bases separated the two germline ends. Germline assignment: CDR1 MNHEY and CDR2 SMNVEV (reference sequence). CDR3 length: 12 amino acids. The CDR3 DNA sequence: TGTGCCAGCAGTTTCAGGGGTACTGAAGCTTTCTTT. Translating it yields CASSFRGTEAFF.

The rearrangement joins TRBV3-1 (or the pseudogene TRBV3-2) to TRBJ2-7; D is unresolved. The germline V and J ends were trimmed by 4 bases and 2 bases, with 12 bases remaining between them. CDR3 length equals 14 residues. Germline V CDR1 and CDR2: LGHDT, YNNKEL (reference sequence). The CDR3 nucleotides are TGTGCCAGCAGCCCACAAACCCCACCCTACGAGCAGTACTTC. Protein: CASSPQTPPYEQYF.

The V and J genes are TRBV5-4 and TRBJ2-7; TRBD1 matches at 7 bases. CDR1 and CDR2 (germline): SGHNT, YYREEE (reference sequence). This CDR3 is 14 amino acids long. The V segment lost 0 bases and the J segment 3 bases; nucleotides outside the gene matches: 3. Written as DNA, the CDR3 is TGTGCCAGCAGCTTGGAGGGGGCGCACTACGAGCAGTACTTC. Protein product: CASSLEGAHYEQYF.

Written as DNA, the CDR3 is TGCGCCAGCAGCCTCCAACTAGGAGGGCAGGGCACCGGGGAGCTGTTTTTT. Protein sequence: CASSLQLGGQGTGELFF. The chain links TRBV4-3 to TRBJ2-2; tentatively, D is TRBD2 (6 bases). V shed 4 bases and J shed 4 bases, with 19 bases lying between them. The CDR3 is 17 amino acids. Germline V gene sequence: CDR1 LGHNA, CDR2 YSLEER.